The present T cell receptor (beta chain) was sequenced within a study of beta chain features in type 1 diabetes. The investigators reverse transcribed all of the isolated RNA, so they sequenced expressed TCRB transcripts. TCRdb's copy holds only in-frame clones and misses some; the assay was immunoSEQ multiplex PCR. The data show 620,000 or so clones, roughly a sixth seen once. To note about this clone: Its antigen is undetermined.

It was via CD45RO/CCR7/CD25/CD127/CD95/CD27 that CD4+ naive, central memory, regulatory and stem cell-like memory cells were sorted. Points from the study as a whole: Within each of all four CD4+ subsets, Type 1 diabetes patients had TCRB CDR3s that were moderately but significantly shorter. Among type 1 diabetes patients, VDJ junctions had fewer insertions and more deletions.

Germline V CDR1 and CDR2: MNHEY, SVGAGI. V shed 6 bases, J shed 3 bases, and the junction held 5 bases outside the gene matches. The CDR3 spans 14 residues. This sequence was found in a man between 18 and 29 years old in good health. The chain is built from TRBV6-5 and TRBJ1-5, with 7 bases fitting TRBD1. Source material: naive CD4+ T cells from blood. The CDR3 loop reads CASRLDRNNQPQHF. In nucleotides, the CDR3 is TGTGCCAGCAGACTGGACAGGAACAATCAGCCCCAGCATTTT.